The subject of this entry is one TCR beta chain. Its antigen is unidentified. Based on CD45RO/CCR7/CD25/CD127/CD95/CD27, CD4+ regulatory, stem cell-like memory, naive and central memory cells were sorted. Germline trimming cut 6 bases from V and 9 bases from J; bases unmatched to any gene: 10. Germline-derived CDR1 and CDR2 are SGHVS and FQNEAQ. The CDR3 loop spans 15 amino acids. Reverse transcription of all isolated RNA meant that expressed TCRB transcripts were sequenced. The table came from immunoSEQ multiplex PCR; TCRdb's copy has only in-frame clones and leaves some out. The sample includes approximately 150,000 clones, less than 11% of them seen just once. The sample is drawn from a study of beta chain features in type 1 diabetes. Study findings and constraints: Diminished insertions and augmented deletions at VDJ junctions characterized type 1 diabetes patients.

Sequenced: naive CD4+ T cells from blood. The V gene is TRBV7-8, the J gene TRBJ2-1; 11 nucleotides line up with TRBD2. The clonotype was recovered from a man between 18 and 35 years old in good health. CDR3 sequence: CASREGLAAFGEQFF. The DNA for the CDR3 is TGTGCCAGCAGGGAGGGACTAGCGGCGTTTGGTGAGCAGTTCTTC.